The present entry profiles one TCR beta chain with its context. Its antigen remains unidentified. Repertoires were generated with immunoSEQ multiplex PCR, while TCRdb's copy carries only in-frame clones and drops some. In the table there are 150,000 to 200,000 clones, more than 70% of which are singletons. This CDR3 is 14 amino acids long. V was clipped by 6 bases and J by 8 bases, with 18 bases between them. Per germline, CDR1 SGDLS and CDR2 YYNGEE. The sample originates from a study of cytomegalovirus exposure and HLA in healthy donors. About the research overall: The 120 or so validation repertoires were produced on the same platform as the 500 to 800 repertoires of the first cohort. This was reported in a later analysis.

General observations from the study: Listed as cytomegalovirus-associated were roughly 180 TCR beta chains. Reports showed the classifier diagnosing cytomegalovirus status with high specificity and sensitivity. CMV antigen specificity was confirmed in vitro for a few CMV-associated chains.

The origin of this receptor is a woman between 18 and 29 years old in good health and CMV-seronegative. The chain is built from TRBV9 and TRBJ2-1, with D perhaps TRBD1 (6 bases). The sample taken for sequencing was PBMCs. The CDR3 DNA reads TGTGCCAGCACCAAGGGACAAGAAGTTCATGAGCAGTTCTTC. Amino acid sequence: CASTKGQEVHEQFF.